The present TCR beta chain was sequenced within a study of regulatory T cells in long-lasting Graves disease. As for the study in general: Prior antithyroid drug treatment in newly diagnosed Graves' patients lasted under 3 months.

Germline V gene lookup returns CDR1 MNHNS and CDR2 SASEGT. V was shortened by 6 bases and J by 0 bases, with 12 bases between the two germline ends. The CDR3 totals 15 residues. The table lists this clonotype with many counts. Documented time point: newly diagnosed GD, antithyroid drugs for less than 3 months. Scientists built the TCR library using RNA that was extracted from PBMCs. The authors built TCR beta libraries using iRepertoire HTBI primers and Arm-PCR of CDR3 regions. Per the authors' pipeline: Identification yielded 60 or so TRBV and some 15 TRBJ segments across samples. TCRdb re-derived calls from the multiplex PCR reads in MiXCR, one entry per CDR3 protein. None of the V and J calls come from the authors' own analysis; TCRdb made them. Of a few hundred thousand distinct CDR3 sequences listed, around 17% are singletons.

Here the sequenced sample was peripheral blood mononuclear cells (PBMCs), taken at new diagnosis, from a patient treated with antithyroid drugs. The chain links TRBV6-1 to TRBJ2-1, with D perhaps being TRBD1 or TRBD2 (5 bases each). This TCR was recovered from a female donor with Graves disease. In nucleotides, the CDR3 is TGTGCCAGCAGCGAGGGGACGTCCTCCTACAATGAGCAGTTCTTC. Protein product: CASSEGTSSYNEQFF.